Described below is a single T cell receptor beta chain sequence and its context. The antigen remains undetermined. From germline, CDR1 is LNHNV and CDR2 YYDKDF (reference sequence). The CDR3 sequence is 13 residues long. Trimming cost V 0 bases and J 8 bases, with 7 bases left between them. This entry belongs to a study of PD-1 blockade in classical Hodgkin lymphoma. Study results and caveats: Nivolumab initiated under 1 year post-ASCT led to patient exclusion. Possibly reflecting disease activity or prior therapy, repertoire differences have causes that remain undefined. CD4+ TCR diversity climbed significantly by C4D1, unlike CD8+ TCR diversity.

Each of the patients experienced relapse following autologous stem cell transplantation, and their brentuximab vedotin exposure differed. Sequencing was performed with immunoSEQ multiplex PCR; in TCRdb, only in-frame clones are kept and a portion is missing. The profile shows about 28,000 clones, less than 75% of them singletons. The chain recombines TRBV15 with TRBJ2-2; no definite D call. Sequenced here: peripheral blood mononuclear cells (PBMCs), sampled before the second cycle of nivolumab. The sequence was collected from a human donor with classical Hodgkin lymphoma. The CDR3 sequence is CATSREVLGELFF. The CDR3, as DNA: TGTGCCACCAGCAGAGAGGTCTTAGGGGAGCTGTTTTTT.